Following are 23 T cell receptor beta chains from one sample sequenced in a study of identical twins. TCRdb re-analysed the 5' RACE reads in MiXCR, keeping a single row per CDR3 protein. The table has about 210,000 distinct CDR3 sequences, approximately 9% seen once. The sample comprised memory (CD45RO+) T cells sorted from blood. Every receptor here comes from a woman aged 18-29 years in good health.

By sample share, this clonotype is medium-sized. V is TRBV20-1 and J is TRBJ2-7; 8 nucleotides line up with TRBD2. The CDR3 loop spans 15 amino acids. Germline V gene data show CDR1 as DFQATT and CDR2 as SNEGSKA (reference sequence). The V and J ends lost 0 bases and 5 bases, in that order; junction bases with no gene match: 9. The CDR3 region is CSARDHERELNEQYF. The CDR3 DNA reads TGCAGTGCTAGAGATCATGAGCGGGAGTTGAACGAGCAGTACTTC.

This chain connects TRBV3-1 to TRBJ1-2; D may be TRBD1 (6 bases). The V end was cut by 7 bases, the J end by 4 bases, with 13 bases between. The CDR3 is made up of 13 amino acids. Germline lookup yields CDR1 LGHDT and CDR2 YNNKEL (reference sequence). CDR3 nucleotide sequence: TGTGCCAGCACAAGACAGGCCGGCTATGGCTACACCTTC. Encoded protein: CASTRQAGYGYTF.

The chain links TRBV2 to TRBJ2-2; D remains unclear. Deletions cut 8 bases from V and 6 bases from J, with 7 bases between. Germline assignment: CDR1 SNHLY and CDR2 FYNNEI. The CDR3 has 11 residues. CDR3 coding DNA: TGTGCCAGCCAGAGCTCCGGGGAGCTGTTTTTT. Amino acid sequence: CASQSSGELFF.

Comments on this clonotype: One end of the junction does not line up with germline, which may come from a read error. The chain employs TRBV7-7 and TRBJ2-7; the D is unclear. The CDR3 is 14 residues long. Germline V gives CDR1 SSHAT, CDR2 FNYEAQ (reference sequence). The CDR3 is CASSLGPANYEQYF. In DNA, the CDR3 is TGTGCTAGCAGCCTAGGACCGGCGAACTACGAGCAGTACTTC.

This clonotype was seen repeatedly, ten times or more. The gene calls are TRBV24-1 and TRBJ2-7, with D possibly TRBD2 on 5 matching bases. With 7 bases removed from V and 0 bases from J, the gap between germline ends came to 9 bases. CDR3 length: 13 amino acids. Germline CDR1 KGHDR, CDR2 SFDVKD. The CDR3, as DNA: TGTGCCACCAGGAGGGTGAGCTCCTACGAGCAGTACTTC. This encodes CATRRVSSYEQYF.

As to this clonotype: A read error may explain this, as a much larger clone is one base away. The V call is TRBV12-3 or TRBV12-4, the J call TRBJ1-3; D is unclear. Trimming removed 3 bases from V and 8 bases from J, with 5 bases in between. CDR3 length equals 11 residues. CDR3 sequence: CASSFVHTIYF. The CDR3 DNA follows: TGTGCCAGCAGTTTTGTGCACACCATATATTTT.

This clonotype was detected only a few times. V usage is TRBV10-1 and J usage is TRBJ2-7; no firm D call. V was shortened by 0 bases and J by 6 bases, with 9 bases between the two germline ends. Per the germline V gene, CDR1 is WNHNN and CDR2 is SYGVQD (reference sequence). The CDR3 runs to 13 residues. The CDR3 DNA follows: TGCGCCAGCAGTGAGTCGATCTCTTTCGAGCAGTACTTC. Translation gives CASSESISFEQYF.

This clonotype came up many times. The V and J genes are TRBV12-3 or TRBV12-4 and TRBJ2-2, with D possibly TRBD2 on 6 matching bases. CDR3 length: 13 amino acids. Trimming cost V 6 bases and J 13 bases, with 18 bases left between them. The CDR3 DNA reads TGTGCCAGCAGACAAGGGAGGCCCCCGGGGCTGTTTTTT. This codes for CASRQGRPPGLFF.

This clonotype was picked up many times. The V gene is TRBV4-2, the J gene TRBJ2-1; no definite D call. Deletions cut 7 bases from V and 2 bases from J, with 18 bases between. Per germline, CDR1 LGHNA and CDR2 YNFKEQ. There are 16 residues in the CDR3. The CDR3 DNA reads TGTGCCAGCACTCCACAAAGTACCGGTACCTACAATGAGCAGTTCTTC. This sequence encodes CASTPQSTGTYNEQFF.

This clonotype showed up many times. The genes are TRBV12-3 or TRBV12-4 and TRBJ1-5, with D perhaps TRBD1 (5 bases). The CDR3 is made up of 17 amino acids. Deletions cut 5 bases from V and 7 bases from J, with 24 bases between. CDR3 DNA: TGTGCCAGCAGTCCCCTCCCGGACATTTGGTCTTTACAGCCCCAGCATTTT. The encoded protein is CASSPLPDIWSLQPQHF.

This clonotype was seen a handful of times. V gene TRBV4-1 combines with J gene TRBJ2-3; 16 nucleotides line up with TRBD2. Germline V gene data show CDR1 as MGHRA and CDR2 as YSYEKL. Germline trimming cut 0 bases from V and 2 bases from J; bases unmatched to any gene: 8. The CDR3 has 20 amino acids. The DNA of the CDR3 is TGCGCCAGCAGCCAAGATAGGTCGGGGACTAGCGGGAGGGCCACAGATACGCAGTATTTT. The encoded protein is CASSQDRSGTSGRATDTQYF.

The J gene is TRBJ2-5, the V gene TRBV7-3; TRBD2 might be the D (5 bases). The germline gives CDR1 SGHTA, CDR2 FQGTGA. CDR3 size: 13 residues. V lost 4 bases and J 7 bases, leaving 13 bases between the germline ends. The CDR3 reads CASSSTTQATQYF. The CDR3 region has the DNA TGTGCCAGCAGCTCGACTACCCAGGCGACCCAGTACTTC. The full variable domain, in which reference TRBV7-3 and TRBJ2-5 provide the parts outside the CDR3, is GAGVSQTPSNKVTEKGKYVELRCDPISGHTALYWYRQSLGQGPEFLIYFQGTGAADDSGLPNDRFFAVRPEGSVSTLKIQRTERGDSAVYLCASSSTTQATQYFGPGTRLLVL.

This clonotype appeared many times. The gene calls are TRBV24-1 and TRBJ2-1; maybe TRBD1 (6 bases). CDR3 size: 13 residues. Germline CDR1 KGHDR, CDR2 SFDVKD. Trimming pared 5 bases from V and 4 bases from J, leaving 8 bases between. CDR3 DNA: TGTGCCACCAGTGGGACAGAATACAATGAGCAGTTCTTC. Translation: CATSGTEYNEQFF.

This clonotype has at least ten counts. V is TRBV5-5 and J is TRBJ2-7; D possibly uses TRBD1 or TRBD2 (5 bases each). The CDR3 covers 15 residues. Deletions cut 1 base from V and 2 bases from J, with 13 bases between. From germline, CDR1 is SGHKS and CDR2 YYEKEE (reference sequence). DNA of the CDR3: TGTGCCAGCAGCTTGTTTTGGGGGAACACCTACGAGCAGTACTTC. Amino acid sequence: CASSLFWGNTYEQYF.

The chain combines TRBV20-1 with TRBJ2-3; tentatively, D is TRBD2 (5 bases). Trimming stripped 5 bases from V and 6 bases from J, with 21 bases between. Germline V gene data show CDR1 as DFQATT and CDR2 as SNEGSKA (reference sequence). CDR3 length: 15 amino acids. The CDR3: CSAERTARLADTQYF. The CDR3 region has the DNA TGCAGTGCTGAGCGGACTGCACGACTGGCGGATACGCAGTATTTT.

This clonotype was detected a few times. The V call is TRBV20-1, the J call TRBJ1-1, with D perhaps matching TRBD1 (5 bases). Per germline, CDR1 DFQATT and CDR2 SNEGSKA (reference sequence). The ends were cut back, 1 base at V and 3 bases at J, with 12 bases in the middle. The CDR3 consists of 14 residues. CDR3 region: CSARASGSYTEAFF. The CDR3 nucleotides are TGCAGTGCTAGAGCCTCAGGGTCCTACACTGAAGCTTTCTTT.

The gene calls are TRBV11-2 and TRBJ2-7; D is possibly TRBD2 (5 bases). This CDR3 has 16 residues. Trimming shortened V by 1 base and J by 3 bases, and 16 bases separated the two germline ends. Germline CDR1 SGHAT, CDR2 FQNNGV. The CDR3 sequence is CASSLGPGSSGYEQYF. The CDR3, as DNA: TGTGCCAGCAGCTTAGGCCCTGGGAGTTCGGGCTACGAGCAGTACTTC.

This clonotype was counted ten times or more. The CDR3 nucleotides read TGTGCCAGCAGTGAAAGAGGGCTAGTGGGAGCCAAAAACATTCAGTACTTC. Translating it yields CASSERGLVGAKNIQYF. This chain uses TRBV2 with TRBJ2-4; D might be TRBD2 (5 bases). V gave up 2 bases and J gave up 0 bases, with 14 bases separating them. The CDR3 contains 17 residues. CDR1 is SNHLY, CDR2 FYNNEI, per germline.

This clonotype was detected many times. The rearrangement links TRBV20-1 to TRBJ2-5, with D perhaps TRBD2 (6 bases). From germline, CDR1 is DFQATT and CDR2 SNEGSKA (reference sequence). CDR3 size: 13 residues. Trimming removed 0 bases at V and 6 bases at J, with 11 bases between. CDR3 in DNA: TGCAGTGCTAGAGATCGGGGCGGGAAGACCCAGTACTTC. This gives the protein CSARDRGGKTQYF.

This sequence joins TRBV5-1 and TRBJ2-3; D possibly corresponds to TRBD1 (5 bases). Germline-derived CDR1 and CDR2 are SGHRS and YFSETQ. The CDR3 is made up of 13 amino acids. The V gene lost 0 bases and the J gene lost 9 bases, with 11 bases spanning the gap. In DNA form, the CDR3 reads TGCGCCAGCAGCTTGGGCTCAGGGCTGACGCAGTATTTT. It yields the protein CASSLGSGLTQYF.

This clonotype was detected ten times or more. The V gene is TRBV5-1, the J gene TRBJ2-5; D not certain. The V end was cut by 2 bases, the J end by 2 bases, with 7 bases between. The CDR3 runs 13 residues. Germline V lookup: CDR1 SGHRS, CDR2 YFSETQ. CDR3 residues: CASSFHVQETQYF. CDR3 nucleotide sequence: TGCGCCAGCAGCTTTCACGTTCAAGAGACCCAGTACTTC.

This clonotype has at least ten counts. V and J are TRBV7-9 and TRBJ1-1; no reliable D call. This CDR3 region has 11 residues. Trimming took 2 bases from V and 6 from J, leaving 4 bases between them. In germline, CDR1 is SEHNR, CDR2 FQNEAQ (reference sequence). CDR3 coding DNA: TGTGCCAGCAGCTTAATCGCTGAAGCTTTCTTT. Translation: CASSLIAEAFF.

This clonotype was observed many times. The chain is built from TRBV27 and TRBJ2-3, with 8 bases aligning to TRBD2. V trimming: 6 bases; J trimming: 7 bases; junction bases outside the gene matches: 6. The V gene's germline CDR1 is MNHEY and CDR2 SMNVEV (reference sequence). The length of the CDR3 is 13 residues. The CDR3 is CASRTTSGYTQYF. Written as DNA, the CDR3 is TGTGCCAGCAGGACAACTAGCGGCTATACGCAGTATTTT.